This T cell receptor beta chain was recorded in a study of blood T cell repertoires in COVID-19. Study at large: The samples span acute and convalescent COVID-19 from the United States, Italy and Spain.

As handled by the study authors: Estimates of nucleated cell counts were drawn from the amplification of reference gene primers. Produced via immunoSEQ multiplex PCR; TCRdb's table is partial and in-frame only. The DNA gave D and trimming, while V, J and clone size come from that table. The sample holds about 140,000 clones, approximately 80% seen once. Only a few counts were recorded for this clone. Germline-derived CDR1 and CDR2 are LGHDT and YNNKEL (reference sequence). The CDR3 length is 20 residues. With 1 base removed from V and 1 base from J, the gap between germline ends came to 23 bases. Within 2 weeks of study entry, exposed participants had contacted a PCR-confirmed or clinician-diagnosed COVID-19 case.

The receptor comes from a woman younger than 30 who had been exposed to COVID-19. The chain couples TRBV3-1 (or the pseudogene TRBV3-2) to TRBJ2-1, with D tentatively TRBD2 (7 bases). Sequences were obtained from PBMCs or T cells enriched from blood (not recorded which). CDR3 loop: CASSQVTLQLRGGSYNEQFF. CDR3 DNA sequence: TGTGCCAGCAGCCAAGTAACCCTCCAACTCAGGGGAGGGTCCTACAATGAGCAGTTCTTC.